This entry lists 4 T cell receptor beta chains sequenced from one sample in a study of esophageal squamous cell carcinoma under preoperative chemotherapy. TCRdb reprocessed the PCR reads with MiXCR, giving one entry per CDR3 protein. The sample has about 18,000 distinct CDR3 sequences, 40% to 55% seen once. Documented time point: after preoperative PTX-NDP chemotherapy. The sample was taken from a patient given preoperative chemotherapy. These TCRs come from a human donor with esophageal squamous cell carcinoma. The donor label of this sample is uncertain.

The V gene is TRBV5-6, the J gene TRBJ2-4; D assignment may be TRBD1 or TRBD2 (5 bases each). The DNA end is more similar to TRBJ2-7, so the J call may be wrong. The CDR3 is 15 amino acids. Germline V gene lookup returns CDR1 SGHDT and CDR2 YYEEEE. CDR3 in DNA: TGTGCCAGCAGCTTGGGAAGTCAGGGAGCCTACGAGCAGTACTTC. Amino acids: CASSLGSQGAYEQYF.

The chain combines TRBV6-1 with TRBJ2-1; 11 bases line up with TRBD2. This CDR3 contains 16 residues. CDR1 and CDR2 (germline): MNHNS, SASEGT. Unmatched junction bases numbered 4, after V lost 6 bases and J lost 0 bases. CDR3 sequence reads: CASSRTSGYSYNEQFF. CDR3 bases: TGTGCCAGCAGCCGGACTAGCGGGTACTCCTACAATGAGCAGTTCTTC.

A remark on this clonotype: A much larger clone sits a single nucleotide away, making a read error possible. This rearrangement joins TRBV7-2 to TRBJ2-1, with no clear D. The V gene lost 5 bases and the J gene lost 13 bases, with 21 bases spanning the gap. This CDR3 is 14 amino acids long. Germline values: CDR1 SGHTA, CDR2 FQGNSA. Written as DNA, the CDR3 is TGTGCCAGCAGCATTGCCCTAAATCAAGAGACCCAGTTCTTC. It yields the protein CASSIALNQETQFF. Using reference TRBV7-2 and TRBJ2-1 for the parts outside the CDR3, the full variable domain is GAGVSQSPSNKVTEKGKDVELRCDPISGHTALYWYRQSLGQGLEFLIYFQGNSAPDKSGLPSDRFSAERTGGSVSTLTIQRTQQEDSAVYLCASSIALNQETQFFGPGTRLTVL.

The genes are TRBV7-2 and TRBJ2-5; D gene unclear. Trimming cost V 3 bases and J 5 bases, with 7 bases left between them. Looked up from germline, CDR1 is SGHTA and CDR2 is FQGNSA. The CDR3 loop spans 12 amino acids. CDR3 loop: CASSLTLETQYF. Written as DNA, the CDR3 is TGTGCCAGCAGCTTGACGCTGGAGACCCAGTACTTC.